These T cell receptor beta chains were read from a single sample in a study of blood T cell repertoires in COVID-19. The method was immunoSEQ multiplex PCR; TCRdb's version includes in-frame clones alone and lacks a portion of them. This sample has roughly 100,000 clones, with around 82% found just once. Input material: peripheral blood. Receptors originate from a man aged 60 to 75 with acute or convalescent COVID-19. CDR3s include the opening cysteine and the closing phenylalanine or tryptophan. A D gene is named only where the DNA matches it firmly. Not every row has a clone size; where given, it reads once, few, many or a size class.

TGTGCCAGCAGCCGAGGGCGCGCTTCTGGGGCCAACGTCCTGACTTTC	CASSRGRASGANVLTF	.	TRBV7-3	.	TRBJ2-6
TGTGCCATCAGTGAGTCCTCAGGGCAGCAAGAGACCCAGTACTTC	CAISESSGQQETQYF	.	TRBV10-3	.	TRBJ2-5
TGTGCCAGCAGCCAAGGGTCCGGGTCCTACAATGAGCAGTTCTTC	CASSQGSGSYNEQFF	.	TRBV3-1/TRBV3-2	.	TRBJ2-1
TGTGCCAGCTCACCACCGGGGGAGGTCAGATACGAGCAGTACTTC	CASSPPGEVRYEQYF	.	TRBV18	.	TRBJ2-7
TGTGCCAGCAGTGATCGTCTAGCGGGCTCCTACAATGAGCAGTTCTTC	CASSDRLAGSYNEQFF	TRBD2	TRBV2	.	TRBJ2-1
TGCGCCAGCAGACCCGACAGGGGGCGCGGCACAGATACGCAGTATTTT	CASRPDRGRGTDTQYF	TRBD1	TRBV5-1	.	TRBJ2-3
TGTGCCAGCAGACGGACAGTCCCCTACGAGCAGTACTTC	CASRRTVPYEQYF	.	TRBV27	.	TRBJ2-7
TGCGCCAGCAAGGGCGAGGGGGTGGGAAGCACAGATACGCAGTATTTT	CASKGEGVGSTDTQYF	.	TRBV5-1	.	TRBJ2-3
TGTGCCAGTAGGACGGGCTCCTACAATGAGCAGTTCTTC	CASRTGSYNEQFF	.	TRBV19	.	TRBJ2-1
TGTGCCAGCCCCGGGACAGGGGGCTCGATGAACACTGAAGCTTTCTTT	CASPGTGGSMNTEAFF	.	TRBV21-1	once	TRBJ1-1
TGTGCCAGCAGTTACGTGGGAGGGGAGCAGTTCTTC	CASSYVGGEQFF	TRBD2	TRBV6-2/TRBV6-3	few	TRBJ2-1
TGTGCCAGCAGAGGACTGATGAACACTGAAGCTTTCTTT	CASRGLMNTEAFF	.	TRBV27	.	TRBJ1-1
TGTGCCAGCAGTCTGACAGGGATAGGGTGGCCCCAGCATTTT	CASSLTGIGWPQHF	TRBD1	TRBV27	once	TRBJ1-5
TGTGCCAGCAAAGGACAGGGGGTGTGTGGCTACACCTTC	CASKGQGVCGYTF	.	TRBV21-1	.	TRBJ1-2
TGTGCCAGCAGTTTCCCAGCGGGAGCGTCCACAGATACGCAGTATTTT	CASSFPAGASTDTQYF	TRBD2	TRBV28	.	TRBJ2-3
TGCGCCAGCAGCTCCACCCCTACAGGGGGCGTCTACAATGAGCAGTTCTTC	CASSSTPTGGVYNEQFF	TRBD1	TRBV5-1	.	TRBJ2-1
TGTGCCTGGAGTATTCAGGGGGGCACTGAAGCTTTCTTT	CAWSIQGGTEAFF	TRBD1	TRBV30	.	TRBJ1-1
TGTGCCAGCAGTTTTCGACAGAACACCGGGGAGCTGTTTTTT	CASSFRQNTGELFF	.	TRBV7-3	.	TRBJ2-2
TGTGCCAGCAGCCTGGGACAGGCGAATTCACCCCTCCACTTT	CASSLGQANSPLHF	TRBD1	TRBV3-1/TRBV3-2	.	TRBJ1-6
TGTGCCAGCAGTCCACACAGGGGGTCAACCGGGGAGCTGTTTTTT	CASSPHRGSTGELFF	TRBD1	TRBV6-5	once	TRBJ2-2
TGTGCCAGCAGCCTCGGGCAGGGGGAACGGAGATATGAGCAGTTCTTC	CASSLGQGERRYEQFF	TRBD1	TRBV7-9	.	TRBJ2-1
TGCGCCAGCAGCCCCGACTCGACTTACGAGCAGTACTTC	CASSPDSTYEQYF	.	TRBV4-1	.	TRBJ2-7
TGTGCCTGGAGAAGGGGACAGGGAATCCAAGAGACCCAGTACTTC	CAWRRGQGIQETQYF	TRBD1	TRBV30	.	TRBJ2-5
TGCGCCAGCAGCTTAGGACAGGGGTATGATCAGCCCCAGCATTTT	CASSLGQGYDQPQHF	TRBD1	TRBV5-1	few	TRBJ1-5
TGTGCCAGCCGAGAGTCGCGGGAGGCCACAGATACGCAGTATTTT	CASRESREATDTQYF	TRBD2	TRBV18	.	TRBJ2-3
TGTGCCAGCAGCTCGGGACTAGCGGGATTCGGGGAGCAGTACTTC	CASSSGLAGFGEQYF	TRBD2	TRBV7-2	.	TRBJ2-7
TGTGCCAGTAGTTTATTCACAGGGGGTAGCACTGAAGCTTTCTTT	CASSLFTGGSTEAFF	TRBD1	TRBV19	.	TRBJ1-1
TGTGCCAGCAGCCTTCCGGGACAGGGGGCGCAAGAGCAGTACTTC	CASSLPGQGAQEQYF	TRBD1	TRBV5-4	.	TRBJ2-7
TGTGCCAGCAGCGAACGGCCCCCAGGGGGCTTTAAAAATCAGCCCCAGCATTTT	CASSERPPGGFKNQPQHF	.	TRBV21-1	.	TRBJ1-5
TGTGCCAGCAGTGTAGCAGGGTATTGGGAAAAACTGTTTTTT	CASSVAGYWEKLFF	.	TRBV7-2	.	TRBJ1-4
TGTGCCAGCAGTTACCCCGTGGGGGGGTCAGAGACCCAGTACTTC	CASSYPVGGSETQYF	TRBD2	TRBV6-5	.	TRBJ2-5
TGTGCCAGCAGGACCGACAGGGCCCACGAGCAGTACTTC	CASRTDRAHEQYF	TRBD1	TRBV25-1	.	TRBJ2-7
TGTGCCAGCAGCTTAAATAGCGGGGGGCCCGACTCCTACAATGAGCAGTTCTTC	CASSLNSGGPDSYNEQFF	TRBD2	TRBV7-3	.	TRBJ2-1
TGTGCCAGCTCCTTCTGGGGTGGGGCAGGCACAGATACGCAGTATTTT	CASSFWGGAGTDTQYF	.	TRBV18	.	TRBJ2-3
TGTGCCAGCTCACCATGGACAGGGGGCCCCTACAATGAGCAGTTCTTC	CASSPWTGGPYNEQFF	TRBD1	TRBV18	.	TRBJ2-1
TGTGCCAGCAGCCCGCACCGGAGTAATGAGCAGTTCTTC	CASSPHRSNEQFF	.	TRBV9	once	TRBJ2-1
TGTGCCAGCAGCGTAGACATTATGAACACTGAAGCTTTCTTT	CASSVDIMNTEAFF	.	TRBV9	.	TRBJ1-1
TGTGCCAGCAGCCTTACGGCGGGAAGCTCTGGAAACACCATATATTTT	CASSLTAGSSGNTIYF	.	TRBV7-6	.	TRBJ1-3
TGTGCCAGCAGCTTGGCCAAGGGGCGGTTCACCGGGGAGCTGTTTTTT	CASSLAKGRFTGELFF	.	TRBV5-8	.	TRBJ2-2
TGCGCCAGCAGCTTGGATTCAAACGGAGTCCTCGGCTACACCTTC	CASSLDSNGVLGYTF	.	TRBV5-1	.	TRBJ1-2
TGTGCCAGCAGCTTAAGATTTCGGACAGGGAGCTCGAACTATGGCTACACCTTC	CASSLRFRTGSSNYGYTF	TRBD1	TRBV11-2	.	TRBJ1-2
TGTGCCCGAGGGGGGGGGATCCAAGAGACCCAGTACTTC	CARGGGIQETQYF	.	TRBV30	.	TRBJ2-5
TGTGCCATCAGTGAGATATACACTGAAGCTTTCTTT	CAISEIYTEAFF	.	TRBV10-3	.	TRBJ1-1
TGTGCCAGCAGCCTTCCGGGACAGGACACAGATACGCAGTATTTT	CASSLPGQDTDTQYF	.	TRBV21-1	.	TRBJ2-3
TGTGCCATCCTCGACAGCAACTCTGGAAACACCATATATTTT	CAILDSNSGNTIYF	.	TRBV10-3	.	TRBJ1-3
TGTGCCAGCAGCCCCAGTCAGGGCAACTATGGCTACACCTTC	CASSPSQGNYGYTF	.	TRBV9	.	TRBJ1-2